This T cell receptor (beta chain) came from a study of T cells in Graves' hyperthyroidism and ophthalmopathy. The overall study: Once the initial diagnosis was made, peripheral blood was obtained before any treatment. Findings and caveats of the study: Most thyroid clonotypes with frequency above 0.001 were detected in blood. Ophthalmopathy was identified by the model a median 6.5 months ahead of onset.

Germline CDR1 is MNHEY and CDR2 is SVGEGT. The CDR3 extends over 17 amino acids. The V segment lost 5 bases and the J segment 7 bases; nucleotides outside the gene matches: 12. This clonotype occurred many times. Its target is not known. From RNA transcripts, TCR beta CDR3 regions were amplified. An initial round of RT-PCR targeting the TCR CDR3 relied on the HTBI primer set. One entry per CDR3 protein results from TCRdb running MiXCR on the multiplex PCR reads. Of around 400,000 distinct CDR3 sequences in the sample, approximately 13% were seen once. The chain joins TRBV6-2 or TRBV6-3 to TRBJ2-1, with 12 bases matching TRBD2. The TCR was taken from a young woman with Graves' hyperthyroidism. Source material: blood. CDR3 amino acids: CASSVSSGRVPWNEQFF. The DNA for the CDR3 is TGTGCCAGCAGTGTCTCTAGCGGGAGGGTTCCTTGGAATGAGCAGTTCTTC.